This note documents a single T cell receptor (beta chain) sequence. Its target is unknown. One end of the junction fails to match germline, which may point to a read error. These data originate in a study of T cells in Graves' hyperthyroidism and ophthalmopathy. Across the study: Blood from the periphery was taken at initial diagnosis, before any treatment. The study's findings and limits: Before onset, by a median of approximately 5.9 months, the model predicted ophthalmopathy.

CDR1 and CDR2 (germline): SGHVS, FNYEAQ. This CDR3 comprises 17 residues. Patients between 18 and 65 years old had hyperthyroidism, newly diagnosed and lasting under 2 months. Criteria for exclusion of patients were uncontrolled infection, other autoimmune disease, pregnancy or lactation. Amplified regions were TCR beta CDR3 sequences from RNA transcripts. The HTBI primer set was used in a first-round RT-PCR of the TCR CDR3. TCRdb processed the multiplex PCR reads anew with MiXCR; each CDR3 protein has one entry. Of about 690,000 distinct CDR3 sequences listed, approximately 15% are singletons. This chain uses TRBV7-6 with TRBJ2-1; no firm D call. The receptor comes from a man aged 45-65 years with Graves' hyperthyroidism. Material: blood. This CDR3 is CASSFFGGPSSYNEQFF. In nucleotides, the CDR3 is TGTGCCAGCAGCTTTTTCGGCGGCCCGAGCTCCTACAACGAGCAGTTCTTC.